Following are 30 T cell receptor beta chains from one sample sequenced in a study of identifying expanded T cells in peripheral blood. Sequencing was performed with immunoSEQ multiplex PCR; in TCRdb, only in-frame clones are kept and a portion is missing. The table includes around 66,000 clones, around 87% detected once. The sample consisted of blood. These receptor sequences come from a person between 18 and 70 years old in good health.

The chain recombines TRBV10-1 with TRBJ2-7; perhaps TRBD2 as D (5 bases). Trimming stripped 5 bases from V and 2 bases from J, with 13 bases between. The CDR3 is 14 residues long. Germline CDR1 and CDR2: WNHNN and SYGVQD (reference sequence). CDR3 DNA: TGCGCCAGCAGTCCGGCGGGTGGCCCCTACGAGCAGTACTTC. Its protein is CASSPAGGPYEQYF.

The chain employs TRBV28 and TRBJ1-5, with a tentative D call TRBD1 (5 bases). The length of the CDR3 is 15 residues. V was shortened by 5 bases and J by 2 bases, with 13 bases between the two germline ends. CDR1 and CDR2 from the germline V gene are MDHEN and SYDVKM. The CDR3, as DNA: TGTGCCAGCAGTGGGATTGACAGTGGCAATCAGCCCCAGCATTTT. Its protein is CASSGIDSGNQPQHF.

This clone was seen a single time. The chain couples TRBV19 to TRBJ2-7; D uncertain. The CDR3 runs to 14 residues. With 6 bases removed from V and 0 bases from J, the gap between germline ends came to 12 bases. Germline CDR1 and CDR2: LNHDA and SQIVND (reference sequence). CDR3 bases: TGTGCCAGTAGAAAAGATCTCAACTCCTACGAGCAGTACTTC. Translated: CASRKDLNSYEQYF. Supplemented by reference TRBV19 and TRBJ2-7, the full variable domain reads DGGITQSPKYLFRKEGQNVTLSCEQNLNHDAMYWYRQDPGQGLRLIYYSQIVNDFQKGDIAEGYSVSREKKESFPLTVTSAQKNPTAFYLCASRKDLNSYEQYFGPGTRLTVT.

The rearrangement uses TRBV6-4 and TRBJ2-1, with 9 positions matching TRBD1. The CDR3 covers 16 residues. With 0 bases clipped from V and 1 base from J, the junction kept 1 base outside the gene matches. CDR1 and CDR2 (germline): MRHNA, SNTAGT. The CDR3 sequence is CASSDSGQGSYNEQFF. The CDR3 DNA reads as TGTGCCAGCAGTGACTCGGGACAGGGATCCTACAATGAGCAGTTCTTC.

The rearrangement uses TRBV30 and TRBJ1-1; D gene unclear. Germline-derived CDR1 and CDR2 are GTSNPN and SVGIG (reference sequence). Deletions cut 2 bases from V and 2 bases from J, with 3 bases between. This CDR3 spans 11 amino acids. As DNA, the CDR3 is TGTGCCTGGAGTTTAAACACTGAAGCTTTCTTT. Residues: CAWSLNTEAFF. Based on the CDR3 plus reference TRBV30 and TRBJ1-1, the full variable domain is SQTIHQWPATLVQPVGSPLSLECTVEGTSNPNLYWYRQAAGRGLQLLFYSVGIGQISSEVPQNLSASRPQDRQFILSSKKLLLSDSGFYLCAWSLNTEAFFGQGTRLTVV.

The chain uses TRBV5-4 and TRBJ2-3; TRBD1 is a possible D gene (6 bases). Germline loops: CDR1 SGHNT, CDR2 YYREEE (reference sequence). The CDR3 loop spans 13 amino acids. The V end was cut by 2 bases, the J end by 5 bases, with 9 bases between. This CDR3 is CASSFPGVDTQYF. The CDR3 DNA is TGTGCCAGCAGCTTCCCAGGGGTAGATACGCAGTATTTT. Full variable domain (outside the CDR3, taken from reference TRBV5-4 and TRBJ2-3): ETGVTQSPTHLIKTRGQQVTLRCSSQSGHNTVSWYQQALGQGPQFIFQYYREEENGRGNFPPRFSGLQFPNYSSELNVNALELDDSALYLCASSFPGVDTQYFGPGTRLTVL.

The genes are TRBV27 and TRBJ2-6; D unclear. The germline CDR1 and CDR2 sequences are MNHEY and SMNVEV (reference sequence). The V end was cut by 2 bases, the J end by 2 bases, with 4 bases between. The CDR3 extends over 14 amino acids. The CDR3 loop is CASSLEAGANVLTF. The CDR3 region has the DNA TGTGCCAGCAGTTTAGAAGCTGGGGCCAACGTCCTGACTTTC.

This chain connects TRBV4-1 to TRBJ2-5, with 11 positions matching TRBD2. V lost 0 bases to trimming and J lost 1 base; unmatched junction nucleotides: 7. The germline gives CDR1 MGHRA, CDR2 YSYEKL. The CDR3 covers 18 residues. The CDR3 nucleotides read TGCGCCAGCAGCCAAGACGCTAGCGGGGGGACTCTCCAAGAGACCCAGTACTTC. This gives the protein CASSQDASGGTLQETQYF.

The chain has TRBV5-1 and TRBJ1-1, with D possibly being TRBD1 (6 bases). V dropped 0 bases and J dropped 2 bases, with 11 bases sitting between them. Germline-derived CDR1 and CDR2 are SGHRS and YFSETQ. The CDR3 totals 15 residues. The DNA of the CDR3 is TGCGCCAGCAGCTTGGGGGGGCTCTTCAACACTGAAGCTTTCTTT. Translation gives CASSLGGLFNTEAFF.

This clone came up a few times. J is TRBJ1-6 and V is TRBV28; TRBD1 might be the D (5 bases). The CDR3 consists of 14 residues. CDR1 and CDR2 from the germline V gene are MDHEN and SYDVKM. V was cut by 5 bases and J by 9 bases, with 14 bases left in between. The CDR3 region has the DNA TGTGCCAGCAGTCGAGACAGCTTTGGTTCACCCCTCCACTTT. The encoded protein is CASSRDSFGSPLHF.

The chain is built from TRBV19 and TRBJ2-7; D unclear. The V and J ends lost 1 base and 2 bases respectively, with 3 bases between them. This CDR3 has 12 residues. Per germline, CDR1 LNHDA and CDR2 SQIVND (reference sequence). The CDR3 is CASSIGAYEQYF. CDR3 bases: TGTGCCAGTAGTATAGGGGCCTACGAGCAGTACTTC.

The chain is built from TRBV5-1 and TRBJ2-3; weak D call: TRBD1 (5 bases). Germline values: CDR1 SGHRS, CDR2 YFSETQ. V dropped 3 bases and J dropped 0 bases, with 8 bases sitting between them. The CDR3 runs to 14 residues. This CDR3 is CASSYDRSTDTQYF. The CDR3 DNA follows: TGCGCCAGCAGCTATGACAGAAGCACAGATACGCAGTATTTT.

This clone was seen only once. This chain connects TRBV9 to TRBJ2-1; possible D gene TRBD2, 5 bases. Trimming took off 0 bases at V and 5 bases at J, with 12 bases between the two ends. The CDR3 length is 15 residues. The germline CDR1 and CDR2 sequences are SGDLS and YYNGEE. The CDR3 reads CASSVELVINNEQFF. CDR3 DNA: TGTGCCAGCAGCGTAGAACTAGTTATCAACAATGAGCAGTTCTTC.

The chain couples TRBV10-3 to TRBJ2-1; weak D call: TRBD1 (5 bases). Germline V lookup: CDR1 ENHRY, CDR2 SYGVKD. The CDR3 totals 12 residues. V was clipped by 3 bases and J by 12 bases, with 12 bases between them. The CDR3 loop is CAISDSRTTQFF. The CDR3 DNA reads TGTGCCATCAGTGACTCGAGGACAACGCAGTTCTTC.

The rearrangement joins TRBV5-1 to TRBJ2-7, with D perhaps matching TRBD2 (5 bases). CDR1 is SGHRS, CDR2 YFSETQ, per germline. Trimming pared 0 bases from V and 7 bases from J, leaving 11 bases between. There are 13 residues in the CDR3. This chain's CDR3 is CASSLASGSEQYF. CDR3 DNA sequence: TGCGCCAGCAGCTTGGCGTCGGGGAGTGAGCAGTACTTC. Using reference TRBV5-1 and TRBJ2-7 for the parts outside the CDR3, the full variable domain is KAGVTQTPRYLIKTRGQQVTLSCSPISGHRSVSWYQQTPGQGLQFLFEYFSETQRNKGNFPGRFSGRQFSNSRSEMNVSTLELGDSALYLCASSLASGSEQYFGPGTRLTVT.

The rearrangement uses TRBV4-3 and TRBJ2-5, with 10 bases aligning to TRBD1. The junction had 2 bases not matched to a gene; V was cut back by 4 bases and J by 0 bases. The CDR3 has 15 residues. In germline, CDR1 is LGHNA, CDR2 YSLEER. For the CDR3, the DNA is TGCGCCAGCAGCCCCGGACAGGGGGACCAAGAGACCCAGTACTTC. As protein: CASSPGQGDQETQYF.

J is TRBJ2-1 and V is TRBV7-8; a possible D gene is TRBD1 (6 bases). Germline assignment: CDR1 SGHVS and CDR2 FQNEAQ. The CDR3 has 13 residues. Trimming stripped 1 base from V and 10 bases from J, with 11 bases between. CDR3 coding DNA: TGTGCCAGCAGCTTAGAGGACAGTACGGAGCAGTTCTTC. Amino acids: CASSLEDSTEQFF.

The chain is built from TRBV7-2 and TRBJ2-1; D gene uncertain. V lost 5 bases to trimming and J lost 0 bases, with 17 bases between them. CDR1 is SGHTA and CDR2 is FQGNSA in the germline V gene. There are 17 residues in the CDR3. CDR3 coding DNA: TGTGCCAGCAGCACGCCACCCGTACGCCTCTCCTACAATGAGCAGTTCTTC. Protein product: CASSTPPVRLSYNEQFF. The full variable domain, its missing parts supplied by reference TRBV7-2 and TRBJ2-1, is GAGVSQSPSNKVTEKGKDVELRCDPISGHTALYWYRQSLGQGLEFLIYFQGNSAPDKSGLPSDRFSAERTGGSVSTLTIQRTQQEDSAVYLCASSTPPVRLSYNEQFFGPGTRLTVL.

The CDR3, as DNA: TGTGCCAGCAGTGACGCGGCTAGCCCAGGGGATGAGCAGTTCTTC. This translates into CASSDAASPGDEQFF. This chain links TRBV6-4 with TRBJ2-1; D may be TRBD1 (6 bases). V lost 2 bases, J lost 8 bases, and 16 bases lay in between. The CDR3 runs to 15 residues. Germline CDR1 and CDR2: MRHNA and SNTAGT.

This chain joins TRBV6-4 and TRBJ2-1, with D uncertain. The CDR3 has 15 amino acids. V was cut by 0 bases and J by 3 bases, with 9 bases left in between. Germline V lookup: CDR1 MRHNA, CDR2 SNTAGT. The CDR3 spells CASSDSNGNYNEQFF. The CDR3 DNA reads TGTGCCAGCAGTGACTCGAACGGAAACTACAATGAGCAGTTCTTC.

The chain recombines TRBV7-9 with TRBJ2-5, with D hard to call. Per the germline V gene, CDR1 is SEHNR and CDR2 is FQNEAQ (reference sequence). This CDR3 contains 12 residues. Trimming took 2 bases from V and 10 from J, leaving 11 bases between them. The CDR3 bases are TGTGCCAGCAGCTTATTGCAAGCCTTCCAGTACTTC. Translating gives CASSLLQAFQYF.

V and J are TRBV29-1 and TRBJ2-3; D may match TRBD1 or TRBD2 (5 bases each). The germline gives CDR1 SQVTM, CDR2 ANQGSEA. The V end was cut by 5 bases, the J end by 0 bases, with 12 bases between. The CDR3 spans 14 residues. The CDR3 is CSVRRDPSTDTQYF. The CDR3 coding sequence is TGCAGCGTTCGTCGGGACCCTAGCACAGATACGCAGTATTTT.

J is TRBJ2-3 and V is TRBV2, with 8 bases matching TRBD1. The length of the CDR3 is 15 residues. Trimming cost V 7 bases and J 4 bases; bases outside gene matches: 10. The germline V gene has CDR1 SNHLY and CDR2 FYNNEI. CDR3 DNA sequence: TGTGCCAGCACCAGGGACAGGCGGGTGGCAGATACGCAGTATTTT. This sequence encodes CASTRDRRVADTQYF.

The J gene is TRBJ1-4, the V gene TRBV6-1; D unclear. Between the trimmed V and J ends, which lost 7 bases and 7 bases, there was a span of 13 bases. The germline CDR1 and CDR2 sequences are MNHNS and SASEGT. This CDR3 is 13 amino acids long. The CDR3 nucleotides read TGTGCCAGCATGGACCGTGTTGGTGAAAAACTGTTTTTT. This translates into CASMDRVGEKLFF.

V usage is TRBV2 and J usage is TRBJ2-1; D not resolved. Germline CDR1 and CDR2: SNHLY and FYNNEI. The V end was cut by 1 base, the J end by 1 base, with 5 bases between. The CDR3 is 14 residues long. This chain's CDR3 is CASSEGSSYNEQFF. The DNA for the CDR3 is TGTGCCAGCAGTGAAGGGTCGTCCTACAATGAGCAGTTCTTC.

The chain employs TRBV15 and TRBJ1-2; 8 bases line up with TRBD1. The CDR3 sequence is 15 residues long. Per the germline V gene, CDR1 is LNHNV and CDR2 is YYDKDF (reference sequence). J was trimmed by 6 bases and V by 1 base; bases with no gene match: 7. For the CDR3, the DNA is TGTGCCACCAGCAGAGGGAGGACAGGGTCGGATGGCTACACCTTC. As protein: CATSRGRTGSDGYTF.

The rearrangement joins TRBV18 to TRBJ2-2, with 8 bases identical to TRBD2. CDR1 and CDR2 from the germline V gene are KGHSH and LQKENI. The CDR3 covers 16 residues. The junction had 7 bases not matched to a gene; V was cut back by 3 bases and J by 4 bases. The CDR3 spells CASSPLRGGRTGELFF. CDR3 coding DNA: TGTGCCAGCTCACCCCTACGGGGGGGTCGCACCGGGGAGCTGTTTTTT.

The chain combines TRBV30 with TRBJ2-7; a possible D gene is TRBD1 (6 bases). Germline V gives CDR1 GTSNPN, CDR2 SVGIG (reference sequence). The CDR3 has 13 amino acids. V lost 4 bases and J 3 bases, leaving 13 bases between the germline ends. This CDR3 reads CAWIGVGGYEQYF. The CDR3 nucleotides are TGTGCCTGGATAGGGGTAGGGGGCTACGAGCAGTACTTC.

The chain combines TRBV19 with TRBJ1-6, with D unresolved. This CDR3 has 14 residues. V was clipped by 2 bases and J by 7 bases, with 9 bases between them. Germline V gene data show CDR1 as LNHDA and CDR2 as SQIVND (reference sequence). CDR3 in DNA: TGTGCCAGTAGTATACAGGTCCCGAATTCACCCCTCCACTTT. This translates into CASSIQVPNSPLHF.

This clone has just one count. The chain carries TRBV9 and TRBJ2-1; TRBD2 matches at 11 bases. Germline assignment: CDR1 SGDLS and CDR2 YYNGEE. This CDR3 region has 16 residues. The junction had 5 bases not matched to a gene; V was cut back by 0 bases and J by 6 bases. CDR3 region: CASSVGSSGGINEQFF. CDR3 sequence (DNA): TGTGCCAGCAGCGTAGGTTCTAGCGGGGGGATCAATGAGCAGTTCTTC.